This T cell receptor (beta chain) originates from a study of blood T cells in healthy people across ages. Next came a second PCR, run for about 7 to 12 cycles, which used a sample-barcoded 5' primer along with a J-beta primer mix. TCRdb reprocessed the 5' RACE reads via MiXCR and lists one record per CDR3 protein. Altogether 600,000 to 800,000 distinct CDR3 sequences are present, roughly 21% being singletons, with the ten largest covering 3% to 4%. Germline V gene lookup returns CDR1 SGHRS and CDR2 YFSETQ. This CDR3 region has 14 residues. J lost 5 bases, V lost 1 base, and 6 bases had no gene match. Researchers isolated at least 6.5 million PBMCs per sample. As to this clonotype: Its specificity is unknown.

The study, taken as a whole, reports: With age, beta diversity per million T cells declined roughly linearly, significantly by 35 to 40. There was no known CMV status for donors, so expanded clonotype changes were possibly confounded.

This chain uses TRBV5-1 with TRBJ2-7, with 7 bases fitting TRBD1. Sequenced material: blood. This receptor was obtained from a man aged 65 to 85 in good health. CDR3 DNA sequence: TGCGCCAGCAGCTTGCGTGGACAGGACCACGAGCAGTACTTC. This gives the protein CASSLRGQDHEQYF. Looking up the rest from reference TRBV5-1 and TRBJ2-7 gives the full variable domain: KAGVTQTPRYLIKTRGQQVTLSCSPISGHRSVSWYQQTPGQGLQFLFEYFSETQRNKGNFPGRFSGRQFSNSRSEMNVSTLELGDSALYLCASSLRGQDHEQYFGPGTRLTVT.